The text below deals with one TCR beta chain. The data belong to a study of CD8+ T cells in alopecia areata. Per the germline V gene, CDR1 is MNHNY and CDR2 is SVGAGI (reference sequence). V was pared by 5 bases and J by 13 bases, with 12 bases between. The CDR3 totals 12 residues. Treatment specified: oral pan-JAK inhibitor, 5-10 mg twice daily. TCR sequencing used cDNA made by reverse transcription of extracted RNA. Libraries were prepared by immunoSEQ multiplex PCR; TCRdb keeps only in-frame clonotypes and omits some of them. This sample has about 120,000 clones, with around 56% found just once. The sequenced sample was CD4+ T cells sorted from blood, obtained at week 4, from a patient treated with tofacitinib. The rearrangement uses TRBV6-6 and TRBJ1-6; D is unclear. The sequence came from a human donor with alopecia areata. CDR3 amino acids: CASSHQKRPLHF. CDR3 nucleotide sequence: TGTGCCAGCAGTCATCAAAAACGTCCCCTCCACTTT.